This is a list of T cell receptor beta chains from one sample in a study of tumor and adjacent non-tumor tissue in lung cancer. TCRdb independently ran MiXCR on the multiplex PCR reads; one entry per CDR3 protein. The profile shows 89,000 or so distinct CDR3 sequences, more than 60% of them singletons. Sequenced: lung tumor tissue. These receptors were collected from a man between 70 and 80 years old with non-small cell lung cancer. Each CDR3 is given without its conserved first and last residue. Fields, in order: D gene, V gene, CDR3 protein. The D gene is left open where the match is weak.

d_call: -; v_call: TRBV28; cdr3_aa: ASSSIKASGANVLT
d_call: -; v_call: TRBV6-1; cdr3_aa: ASKRGHQKAVELF
d_call: TRBD1; v_call: TRBV5-6; cdr3_aa: ASSLGEDRAFYEQY
d_call: TRBD1; v_call: TRBV30; cdr3_aa: ALRGQGGTETF
d_call: -; v_call: TRBV4-1; cdr3_aa: ATSPCRYSYEQY
d_call: -; v_call: TRBV30; cdr3_aa: AWSVPDSEVEELF
d_call: -; v_call: TRBV24-1; cdr3_aa: ATAGTPFENEQF
d_call: -; v_call: TRBV29-1; cdr3_aa: SVRRAERLF
d_call: -; v_call: TRBV5-1; cdr3_aa: ASSPSGALNEQF
d_call: TRBD1; v_call: TRBV28; cdr3_aa: ASSPNRGDGYT
d_call: -; v_call: TRBV6-5; cdr3_aa: ASSSNDRLYGYT
d_call: TRBD1; v_call: TRBV6-1; cdr3_aa: ASAPPDRANYGYT
d_call: TRBD2; v_call: TRBV25-1; cdr3_aa: ASSLAGGAEEQY
d_call: TRBD2; v_call: TRBV20-1; cdr3_aa: SPSGRTGYNEQF
d_call: -; v_call: TRBV29-1; cdr3_aa: SAISAEGGETQY
d_call: -; v_call: TRBV11-2; cdr3_aa: ASSLAEGAGTYEQY
d_call: -; v_call: TRBV20-1; cdr3_aa: SVRTVYEQY
d_call: -; v_call: TRBV6-1; cdr3_aa: ASSENGGNEKLF
d_call: TRBD1; v_call: TRBV6-1; cdr3_aa: ASSVTGDGELF
d_call: -; v_call: TRBV12-3/TRBV12-4; cdr3_aa: ASIIQDINPYEQY
d_call: TRBD1; v_call: TRBV5-6; cdr3_aa: ASSPGTGVSDTQY
d_call: -; v_call: TRBV5-1; cdr3_aa: ASSLLDPYQQY
d_call: TRBD1; v_call: TRBV5-4; cdr3_aa: ASSQSLAGGPETQY
d_call: -; v_call: TRBV28; cdr3_aa: ASSLTQGGEKLF
d_call: TRBD2; v_call: TRBV20-1; cdr3_aa: SARSPGGFYNEQF
d_call: -; v_call: TRBV6-1; cdr3_aa: ASKRGHRTAGGLL
d_call: -; v_call: TRBV28; cdr3_aa: ASSLRMGRRNYGYT
d_call: TRBD2; v_call: TRBV6-5; cdr3_aa: VSSLIGTSGYEQY
d_call: TRBD1; v_call: TRBV28; cdr3_aa: ASSFPGQGLQEAQY